This T cell receptor beta chain was retrieved from a study of T cell repertoires in cytomegalovirus infection. As for the study in general: Shared public TCR beta signatures pointed to both CMV infection and a matching HLA type.

From the reads, TCRdb called clonotypes with MiXCR, one entry per CDR3 protein. In the table there are 8,000 or so distinct CDR3 sequences, 45% to 50% of which are singletons. V lost 10 bases, J lost 2 bases, and 10 bases stayed unmatched. The CDR3 loop spans 15 amino acids. Germline V CDR1 and CDR2: MDHEN, SYDVKM. Concerning this clonotype itself: What it binds is not known.

General observations from the study: HLA-C-restricted CMV-specific TCR beta clonotypes prevailed in the ex vivo response.

This TCR was sampled from a human donor in good health (CMV status not recorded). Some clones in this sample may be carry-over from other donors' samples. The V call is TRBV28, the J call TRBJ2-4; 8 bases are shared with TRBD2. Sequencing used PBMCs, sequenced either directly or after in vitro stimulation (not recorded which). CDR3 region: CATAGAGETKNIQYF. CDR3 nucleotides: TGTGCCACCGCGGGAGCGGGAGAAACCAAAAACATTCAGTACTTC. Full variable domain (remainder filled in from reference TRBV28 and TRBJ2-4): DVKVTQSSRYLVKRTGEKVFLECVQDMDHENMFWYRQDPGLGLRLIYFSYDVKMKEKGDIPEGYSVSREKKERFSLILESASTNQTSMYLCATAGAGETKNIQYFGAGTRLSVL.